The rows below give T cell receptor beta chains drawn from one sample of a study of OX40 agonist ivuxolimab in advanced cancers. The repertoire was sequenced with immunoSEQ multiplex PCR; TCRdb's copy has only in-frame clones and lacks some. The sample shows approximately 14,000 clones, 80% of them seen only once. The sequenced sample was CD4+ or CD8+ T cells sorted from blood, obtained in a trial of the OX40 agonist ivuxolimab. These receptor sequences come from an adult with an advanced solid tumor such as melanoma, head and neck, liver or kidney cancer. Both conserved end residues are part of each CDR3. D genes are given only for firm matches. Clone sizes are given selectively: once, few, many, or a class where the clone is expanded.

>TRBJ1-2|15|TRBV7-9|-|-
TGTGCCAGCATCGATGACACCTATATCAAATATGGCTACACCTTC
CASIDDTYIKYGYTF
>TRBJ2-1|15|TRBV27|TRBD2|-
TGTGCCAGCAGCTCCGGGACTAGCGGTCACAATGAGCAGTTCTTC
CASSSGTSGHNEQFF
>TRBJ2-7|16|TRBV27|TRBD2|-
TGTGCCAGCAGTTTAACGGCTAGCGGGCTCCACTACGAGCAGTACTTC
CASSLTASGLHYEQYF
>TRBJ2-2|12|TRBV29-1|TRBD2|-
TGCAGCGTCCGGGGGGGCACCGGGGAGCTGTTTTTT
CSVRGGTGELFF
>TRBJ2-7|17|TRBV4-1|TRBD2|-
TGCGCCAGCAGCCAAAAAAGCGGACTAGCGGGAGTTTCCGAGCAGTACTTC
CASSQKSGLAGVSEQYF
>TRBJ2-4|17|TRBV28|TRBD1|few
TGTGCCAGCAGTCGATTATGGTACGAGGGGGCAGGAAACATTCAGTACTTC
CASSRLWYEGAGNIQYF
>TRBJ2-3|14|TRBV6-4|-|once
TGTGCCAGCAGTGACTCCGCAGACACAGATACGCAGTATTTT
CASSDSADTDTQYF
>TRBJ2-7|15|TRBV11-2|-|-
TGTGCCAGCAGCCCGCGAGGTAGCGAGTACTACGAGCAGTACTTC
CASSPRGSEYYEQYF
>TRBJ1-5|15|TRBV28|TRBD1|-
TGTGCCACAACCGGACAGGGCGGGAGCAATCAGCCCCAGCATTTT
CATTGQGGSNQPQHF
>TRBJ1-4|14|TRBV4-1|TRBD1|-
TGCGCCAGCAGCCTCCAAGACAGGGTTGAAAAACTGTTTTTT
CASSLQDRVEKLFF
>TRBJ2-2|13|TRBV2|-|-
TGTGCCAGCAGTGACCGGCAAACCGGGGAGCTGTTTTTT
CASSDRQTGELFF
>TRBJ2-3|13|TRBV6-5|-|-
TGTGCCAGCAGTTACGACCGCACAGATACGCAGTATTTT
CASSYDRTDTQYF
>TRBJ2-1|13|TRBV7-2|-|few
TGTGCCAGCAGCTTATCTTCGCTCAATGAGCAGTTCTTC
CASSLSSLNEQFF
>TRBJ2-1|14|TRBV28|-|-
TGTGCCAGCAGTCCAGGACTCCTCTACAATGAGCAGTTCTTC
CASSPGLLYNEQFF
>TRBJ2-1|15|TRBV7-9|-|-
TGTGCCAGCAGCTTAGGAGGACTCTCCTACAATGAGCAGTTCTTC
CASSLGGLSYNEQFF
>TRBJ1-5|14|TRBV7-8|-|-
TGTGCCAGCAGCTCCGACAGGCCCAATCAGCCCCAGCATTTT
CASSSDRPNQPQHF
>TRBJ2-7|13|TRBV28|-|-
TGTGCCAGCAGTTTCTACAGGACCTACGAGCAGTACTTC
CASSFYRTYEQYF
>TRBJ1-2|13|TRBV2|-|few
TGTGCCAGCAGTGAATACAGGGCGGAGGGCTACACCTTC
CASSEYRAEGYTF
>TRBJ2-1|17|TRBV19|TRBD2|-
TGTGCCAGTAGTATCAGGACTAGCGGGAGGTCCTACAATGAGCAGTTCTTC
CASSIRTSGRSYNEQFF
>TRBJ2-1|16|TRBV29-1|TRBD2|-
TGCAGCGTTGAAGATGTACTAGCGGGCGCCTACAATGAGCAGTTCTTC
CSVEDVLAGAYNEQFF
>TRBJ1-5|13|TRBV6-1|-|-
TGTGCCGGGACTGTAAATAGCAATCAGCCCCAGCATTTT
CAGTVNSNQPQHF
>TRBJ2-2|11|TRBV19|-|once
TGTGCCACCACTAACACCGGGGAGCTGTTTTTT
CATTNTGELFF